The entry below gives a single T cell receptor (beta chain) sequence along with its context. Patients at the Seattle site were enrolled during active infection and followed longitudinally. The record originates from a study of blood T cell repertoires in COVID-19. Study as a whole: Some COVID-19 samples were acute and others convalescent; all came from the United States, Italy and Spain. T cells, B-cell-depleted T cells, or PBMCs supplied cDNA or gDNA.

Method: immunoSEQ multiplex PCR; TCRdb's copy keeps in-frame clones and lacks some. The table records hundreds of thousands of clones, approximately 88% of them present only once. Per the germline V gene, CDR1 is SGHRS and CDR2 is YFSETQ. J gave up 5 bases and V 2 bases, and 18 bases lay outside the gene matches. There are 18 residues in the CDR3. The sequencing input was peripheral blood. V is TRBV5-1 and J is TRBJ1-1, with 7 bases lining up with TRBD1. This receptor was identified in a woman aged 50 to 65 with COVID-19, enrolled during active disease. The CDR3 DNA reads as TGCGCCAGCAGCTTATCCCTGCAGGGGGGTCAAGTACGGACTGAAGCTTTCTTT. This translates into CASSLSLQGGQVRTEAFF.